This T cell receptor beta chain emerged from a study of cytomegalovirus exposure and HLA in healthy donors. Study in general: Of all 400 or so donors who were genotyped, around 82% belonged to the Caucasian-associated ancestry cluster.

V lost 7 bases and J lost 2; bases outside the gene matches: 14. Germline CDR1 reads SEHNR; CDR2 reads FQNEAQ (reference sequence). There are 19 residues in the CDR3. PCR used 60 Vbeta primers and 13 Jbeta primers. The table came from immunoSEQ multiplex PCR; TCRdb's copy has only in-frame clones and leaves some out. The sample contains approximately 140,000 clones, approximately 85% of which appear only once. Worth noting for this clone: As yet, its antigen is unknown.

General study points: A list of approximately 160 TCR beta chains associated with cytomegalovirus was given. Among the most significant clusters, several appeared linked to common viral pathogens in a later analysis. When presence/absence was analysed, sequencing depth was taken to be roughly uniform across donors.

Sequences were obtained from PBMCs. The receptor comes from a woman aged 40 to 50 in good health and CMV-seronegative. This chain connects TRBV7-9 to TRBJ2-1; 13 bases fit TRBD2. The CDR3 DNA is TGTGCCAGCACCCTACTAGCGGGAGGGCCCGATGAGCCCTACAATGAGCAGTTCTTC. This sequence encodes CASTLLAGGPDEPYNEQFF.